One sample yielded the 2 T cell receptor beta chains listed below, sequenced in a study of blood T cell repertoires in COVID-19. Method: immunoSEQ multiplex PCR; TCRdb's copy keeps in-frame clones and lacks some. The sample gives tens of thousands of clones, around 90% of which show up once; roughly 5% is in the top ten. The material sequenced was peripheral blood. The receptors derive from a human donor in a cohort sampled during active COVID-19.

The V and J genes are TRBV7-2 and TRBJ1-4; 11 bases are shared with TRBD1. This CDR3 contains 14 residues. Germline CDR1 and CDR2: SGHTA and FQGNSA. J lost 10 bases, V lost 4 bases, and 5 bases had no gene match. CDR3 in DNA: TGTGCCAGCAGCTCGGGACAGGGGGTTGTAAAACTGTTTTTT. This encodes CASSSGQGVVKLFF.

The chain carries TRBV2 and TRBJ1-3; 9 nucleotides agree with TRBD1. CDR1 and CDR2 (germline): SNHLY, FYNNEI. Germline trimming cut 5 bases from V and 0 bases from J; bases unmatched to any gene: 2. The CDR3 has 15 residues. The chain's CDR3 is CASSKDRGSGNTIYF. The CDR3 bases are TGTGCCAGCAGTAAGGACAGGGGCTCTGGAAACACCATATATTTT.